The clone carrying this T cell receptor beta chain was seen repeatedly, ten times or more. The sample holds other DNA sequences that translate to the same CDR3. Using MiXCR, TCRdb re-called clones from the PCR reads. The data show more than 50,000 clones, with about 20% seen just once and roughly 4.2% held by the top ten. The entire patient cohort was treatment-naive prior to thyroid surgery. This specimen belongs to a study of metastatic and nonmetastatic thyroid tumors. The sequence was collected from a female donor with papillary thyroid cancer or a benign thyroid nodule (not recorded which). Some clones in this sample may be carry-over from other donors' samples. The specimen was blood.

CDR3 loop: CASSRQANSYNEQFF. The CDR3, as DNA: TGTGCCAGCAGCCGACAGGCGAACTCCTACAATGAGCAGTTCTTC. This chain connects TRBV12-3 or TRBV12-4 to TRBJ2-1; a possible D gene is TRBD1 (6 bases). V was trimmed by 6 bases and J by 0 bases, leaving 12 bases between them. This CDR3 is built from 15 residues.